The next 3 T cell receptor beta chains were all read from a single sample in a study of CD4+ T cells in melanoma. The assay was immunoSEQ multiplex PCR, and TCRdb's table has in-frame clones only and misses some. The data contain some 16,000 clones, 76% of them seen just once; the ten biggest clones take up 12%. Sequenced: cells from a culture (not recorded whether cultured in vitro). The receptors stem from a human donor with melanoma.

CDR3 loop: CASSPGQDPYEQYF. In DNA, the CDR3 is TGTGCCAGCAGTCCGGGACAGGACCCCTACGAGCAGTACTTC. This chain links TRBV2 with TRBJ2-7; 8 bases fit TRBD1. This CDR3 has 14 residues. Losses at the gene ends were 5 bases for V and 2 bases for J; bases not matched to a gene: 5. Germline V CDR1 and CDR2: SNHLY, FYNNEI.

The gene calls are TRBV10-3 and TRBJ1-1; no definite D call. V was shortened by 10 bases and J by 6 bases, with 18 bases between the two germline ends. The CDR3 spans 13 residues. The germline V gene encodes CDR1 ENHRY and CDR2 SYGVKD. CDR3 in amino acids: CASRSRDAAEAFF. Written as DNA, the CDR3 is TGTGCCAGCAGATCGAGGGATGCAGCTGAAGCTTTCTTT.

Written as DNA, the CDR3 is TGTGCCAGCAGCCCCCGACAGGGGAGCACTGAAGCTTTCTTT. Its translation is CASSPRQGSTEAFF. V is TRBV11-2 and J is TRBJ1-1, with 8 nucleotides matching TRBD1. In germline, CDR1 is SGHAT, CDR2 FQNNGV. CDR3 length: 14 amino acids. V gave up 5 bases and J gave up 4 bases; unmatched junction bases: 6.